The source of this TCR beta chain is a study of cytomegalovirus exposure and HLA in healthy donors. In the PCR, 60 Vbeta and 13 Jbeta primers were used. TCRdb's copy holds only in-frame clones and misses some; the assay was immunoSEQ multiplex PCR. This sample has nearly 200,000 clones; more than 75% occur once, and the top ten carry 0.39%. This CDR3 is built from 16 residues. Trimming stripped 1 base from V and 1 base from J, with 13 bases between. Per germline, CDR1 SGHTA and CDR2 FQGNSA. The chain recombines TRBV7-2 with TRBJ1-1; no firm D call. Sequences were obtained from PBMCs. This TCR was sampled from a male donor in good health and CMV-seropositive. CDR3 bases: TGTGCCAGCAGCTTAGAGGCAGGCCGACAGAACACTGAAGCTTTCTTT. As protein: CASSLEAGRQNTEAFF.